Sequencing of this T cell receptor (beta chain) was carried out in a study of T cells in Graves' hyperthyroidism and ophthalmopathy. Study-wide points: In the blood, most expanded thyroid clonotypes above 0.001 appeared as well.

Absence of ophthalmopathy progression within 18 months defined stable Graves' hyperthyroidism. The sample holds many counts of this clonotype. Antigen unknown. TCR beta CDR3 sequences were amplified from RNA transcripts. HTBI primers were the set used in a first-round RT-PCR of the TCR CDR3. TCRdb reprocessed the multiplex PCR reads with MiXCR, giving one entry per CDR3 protein. The sample consists of some 620,000 distinct CDR3 sequences, under 20% of them appearing once. The CDR3 sequence is 14 residues long. V lost 3 bases, J lost 3 bases, and 4 bases stayed unmatched. Germline V CDR1 and CDR2: MNHEY, SMNVEV (reference sequence).

The chain carries TRBV27 and TRBJ2-7; 8 nucleotides line up with TRBD2. The sequence was collected from a woman aged 25 to 39 with Graves' hyperthyroidism. The specimen sequenced was blood. The CDR3 protein is CASSFGGRIYEQYF. The CDR3 region has the DNA TGTGCCAGCAGTTTTGGCGGGAGGATCTACGAGCAGTACTTC.